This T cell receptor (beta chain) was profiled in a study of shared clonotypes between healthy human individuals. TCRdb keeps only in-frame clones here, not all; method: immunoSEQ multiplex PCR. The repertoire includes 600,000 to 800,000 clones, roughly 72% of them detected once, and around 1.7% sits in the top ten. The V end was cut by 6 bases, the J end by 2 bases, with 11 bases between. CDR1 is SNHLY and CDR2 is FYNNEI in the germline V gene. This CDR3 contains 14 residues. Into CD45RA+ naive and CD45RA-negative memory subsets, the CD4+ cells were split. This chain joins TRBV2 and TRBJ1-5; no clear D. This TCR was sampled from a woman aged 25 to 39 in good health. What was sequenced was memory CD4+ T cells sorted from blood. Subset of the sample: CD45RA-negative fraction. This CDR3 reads CASSRTAGNQPQHF. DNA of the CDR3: TGTGCCAGCAGCAGGACCGCTGGCAATCAGCCCCAGCATTTT.